This passage covers 18 T cell receptor beta chains from one sample sequenced in a study of T cell responses to AZD1222 COVID-19 vaccine. Assay: immunoSEQ multiplex PCR; the TCRdb copy retains only in-frame clones and omits some. The sample contains 40,000 to 55,000 clones, around 85% of which appear only once. The input for sequencing was peripheral blood, taken 28 days after the second AZD1222 dose. All receptors derive from an adult who received the AZD1222 COVID-19 vaccine.

The chain is built from TRBV27 and TRBJ1-4, with TRBD1 matching over 8 bases. Germline V gene data show CDR1 as MNHEY and CDR2 as SMNVEV (reference sequence). This CDR3 spans 20 amino acids. V gave up 2 bases and J gave up 8 bases; unmatched junction bases: 22. DNA for the CDR3: TGTGCCAGCAGTTTACGGTCTGTGGGGGCAGGGGGCCTGGGGCGAGAAAAACTGTTTTTT. It encodes CASSLRSVGAGGLGREKLFF.

This rearrangement joins TRBV6-5 to TRBJ2-7; D uncertain. The V end was cut by 4 bases, the J end by 4 bases, with 11 bases between. Looked up from germline, CDR1 is MNHEY and CDR2 is SVGAGI. This CDR3 spans 13 amino acids. The CDR3 region is CASSSSLTYEQYF. Written as DNA, the CDR3 is TGTGCCAGCAGTTCTTCCTTGACGTACGAGCAGTACTTC.

The chain carries TRBV10-3 and TRBJ1-4; D is possibly TRBD1 (5 bases). CDR1 and CDR2 (germline): ENHRY, SYGVKD. There are 15 residues in the CDR3. The V end lost 3 bases, the J end lost 8 bases, and 16 bases lay between the germline ends. CDR3 nucleotide sequence: TGTGCCATCAGTGAAGGGACTCCTCTGGGGGAAAAACTGTTTTTT. The encoded protein is CAISEGTPLGEKLFF.

This clone was seen only a few times. The chain is built from TRBV7-3 and TRBJ1-1; D is unclear. The length of the CDR3 is 13 residues. Germline CDR1 and CDR2: SGHTA and FQGTGA. Trimming removed 4 bases at V and 1 base at J, with 7 bases between. The CDR3 sequence: CASSSAGNTEAFF. CDR3 bases: TGTGCCAGCAGCTCAGCAGGGAACACTGAAGCTTTCTTT.

The chain couples TRBV29-1 to TRBJ2-1; D is undetermined. There are 14 residues in the CDR3. Deletions cut 4 bases from V and 1 base from J, with 11 bases between. Germline lookup yields CDR1 SQVTM and CDR2 ANQGSEA. The CDR3 spells CSVAGGGSYNEQFF. The CDR3 region has the DNA TGCAGCGTTGCCGGCGGTGGTTCCTACAATGAGCAGTTCTTC.

This clone is a singleton in its sample. The V gene is TRBV28, the J gene TRBJ1-6; perhaps TRBD1 as D (5 bases). This CDR3 has 17 residues. The germline CDR1 and CDR2 sequences are MDHEN and SYDVKM. V shed 6 bases and J shed 1 base, with 16 bases lying between them. CDR3: CASSQSSRGSYNSPLHF. CDR3 DNA sequence: TGTGCCAGCAGCCAATCTTCTCGGGGGTCCTATAATTCACCCCTCCACTTT.

The CDR3 DNA follows: TGTGCCAGCAGTGGACAGGACTACAATCAGCCCCAGCATTTT. The encoded protein is CASSGQDYNQPQHF. The chain uses TRBV28 and TRBJ1-5; 7 bases are shared with TRBD1. The V gene end was trimmed by 5 bases and the J gene end by 3 bases; junction bases not matched to a gene: 4. Germline CDR1 reads MDHEN; CDR2 reads SYDVKM. There are 14 residues in the CDR3.

The chain carries TRBV6-5 and TRBJ2-1; 8 bases map to TRBD2. There are 15 residues in the CDR3. Germline V gives CDR1 MNHEY, CDR2 SVGAGI. V dropped 0 bases and J dropped 3; count of bases not matched to a gene: 1. The CDR3 loop is CASSYSLAGYNEQFF. The DNA for the CDR3 is TGTGCCAGCAGTTACTCCCTAGCGGGCTACAATGAGCAGTTCTTC.

The chain has TRBV7-2 and TRBJ1-4; no firm D call. The V end was cut by 5 bases, the J end by 1 base, with 11 bases between. The germline gives CDR1 SGHTA, CDR2 FQGNSA. The CDR3 has 15 residues. The CDR3 sequence is CASSPSSGTNEKLFF. In DNA, the CDR3 is TGTGCCAGCAGCCCCTCAAGCGGAACTAATGAAAAACTGTTTTTT.

This chain links TRBV4-1 with TRBJ2-7; D tentatively fits TRBD1 or TRBD2 (5 bases each). The germline CDR1 and CDR2 sequences are MGHRA and YSYEKL. The CDR3 is made up of 17 amino acids. Trimming removed 1 base at V and 0 bases at J, with 16 bases between. CDR3 in DNA: TGCGCCAGCAGCCAAGTCCCCCCGGGACGTAGCTCCTACGAGCAGTACTTC. Its translation: CASSQVPPGRSSYEQYF.

J is TRBJ2-7 and V is TRBV2, with a tentative D call TRBD2 (5 bases). CDR1 and CDR2 (germline): SNHLY, FYNNEI. This CDR3 region has 14 residues. Trimming removed 11 bases at V and 9 bases at J, with 26 bases between. The CDR3 spells CAEGTGLAQRGQYF. The CDR3 DNA is TGTGCCGAGGGAACTGGACTCGCCCAACGGGGGCAGTACTTC.

J is TRBJ2-6 and V is TRBV18, with TRBD1 identical over 7 bases. V lost 3 bases to trimming and J lost 0 bases; unmatched junction nucleotides: 2. Germline CDR1 and CDR2: KGHSH and LQKENI. The CDR3 is 16 residues long. CDR3 bases: TGTGCCAGCTCACCCCGACAGGGCTCTGGGGCCAACGTCCTGACTTTC. Protein product: CASSPRQGSGANVLTF.

The chain uses TRBV19 and TRBJ1-1; no reliable D call. The V end lost 6 bases, the J end lost 0 bases, and 2 bases lay between the germline ends. The CDR3 extends over 11 amino acids. CDR1 is LNHDA, CDR2 SQIVND, per germline (reference sequence). The CDR3 nucleotides are TGTGCCAGTAGCCTGAACACTGAAGCTTTCTTT. Translation: CASSLNTEAFF.

The V and J genes are TRBV6-5 and TRBJ2-7; a weak D match, TRBD1 (6 bases). There are 15 residues in the CDR3. V was trimmed by 0 bases and J by 2 bases, leaving 11 bases between them. Germline values: CDR1 MNHEY, CDR2 SVGAGI. The CDR3 DNA reads as TGTGCCAGCAGTTACTCCATGACAGGTCCCTACGAGCAGTACTTC. This gives the protein CASSYSMTGPYEQYF.

The J gene is TRBJ2-2, the V gene TRBV4-2, with D perhaps matching TRBD1 or TRBD2 (5 bases each). The CDR3 is 15 amino acids. Per the germline V gene, CDR1 is LGHNA and CDR2 is YNFKEQ. The V end was cut by 3 bases, the J end by 2 bases, with 10 bases between. For the CDR3, the DNA is TGTGCCAGCAGCCAGGGGGATGGTAACACCGGGGAGCTGTTTTTT. Residues: CASSQGDGNTGELFF.

The V call is TRBV2, the J call TRBJ1-2; TRBD1 might be the D (5 bases). V lost 7 bases, J lost 4 bases, and 16 bases lay in between. The CDR3 is made up of 14 amino acids. CDR1 is SNHLY and CDR2 is FYNNEI in the germline V gene. This chain's CDR3 is CASIPDRGAYGYTF. CDR3 bases: TGTGCCAGCATCCCGGACCGTGGGGCCTATGGCTACACCTTC.

This clone was seen just once. This chain connects TRBV19 to TRBJ2-3, with TRBD1 matching over 8 bases. From germline, CDR1 is LNHDA and CDR2 SQIVND (reference sequence). The CDR3 covers 14 residues. The ends lost 2 bases at V and 6 bases at J; junction bases unmatched: 4. The CDR3 spells CASSISGQGDTQYF. The DNA of the CDR3 is TGTGCCAGTAGTATATCCGGACAGGGCGATACGCAGTATTTT.

This clone is termed medium-sized. The J gene is TRBJ2-7, the V gene TRBV4-2; weak D call: TRBD1 (6 bases). The CDR3 contains 14 residues. Germline V CDR1 and CDR2: LGHNA, YNFKEQ. Between the trimmed V and J ends, which lost 0 bases and 6 bases, there was a span of 12 bases. The CDR3 loop is CASSQDRGGPEQYF. CDR3 nucleotide sequence: TGTGCCAGCAGCCAAGACAGGGGCGGGCCCGAGCAGTACTTC.